Here is one T cell receptor (beta chain) with its context. The antigen is not known. The record originates from a study of shared clonotypes between healthy human individuals. Whole-study findings and limits: It was the few donors that limited the genetic and exposure-history diversity represented.

Source study methods: Filtering differed for immunoSEQ, which gave only junction sequences without quality scores. Data came from immunoSEQ multiplex PCR; TCRdb stores just in-frame clones and leaves some out. D and trimming come from the DNA, and the V and J calls and clone size come from that table. The data show 400,000 to 550,000 clones, around 79% seen once. The V end was cut by 3 bases, the J end by 6 bases, with 12 bases between. Germline lookup yields CDR1 KGHSH and CDR2 LQKENI. The CDR3 spans 14 residues. Healthy and HIV-negative, the adult donors had no recent acute infections or vaccinations.

Sequenced input: PBMCs. The sequence came from a woman aged 35 to 49 in good health. Some clones in this sample may be carry-over from other donors' samples. The chain combines TRBV18 with TRBJ2-1; D gene unclear. The chain's CDR3 is CASSPGFRSNEQFF. Here the CDR3 DNA reads TGTGCCAGCTCACCCGGGTTTAGGTCCAATGAGCAGTTCTTC. Combining the CDR3 with reference TRBV18 and TRBJ2-1 gives the whole variable domain NAGVMQNPRHLVRRRGQEARLRCSPMKGHSHVYWYRQLPEEGLKFMVYLQKENIIDESGMPKERFSAEFPKEGPSILRIQQVVRGDSAAYFCASSPGFRSNEQFFGPGTRLTVL.